These T cell receptor beta chains were read from a single sample in a study of Ad26.COV2.S vaccination and SARS-CoV-2 variants. Clones were sequenced by immunoSEQ multiplex PCR, and TCRdb holds only the in-frame ones, with some missing. The sample has about 440,000 clones; roughly 89% are singletons. The sample was peripheral blood, taken in a trial of Ad26.COV2.S vaccine versus placebo. The receptors come from a person aged 18-60 years who received the Ad26.COV2.S COVID-19 vaccine or a placebo. Both conserved end residues are part of each CDR3. The order of the fields is J gene, D gene, clone size, V gene, CDR3 DNA, CDR3 protein. The D gene is left open where the match is weak. Size is omitted from some rows. Given values are once, few, many or a class for expanded clones.

TRBJ2-7,.,.,TRBV30,TGTGCCGCGGAGGGCACCTACGAGCAGTACTTC,CAAEGTYEQYF
TRBJ1-2,TRBD1,.,TRBV9,TGTGCCAGCAGCGTAAGGACAGGCAACTATGGCTACACCTTC,CASSVRTGNYGYTF
TRBJ1-5,.,few,TRBV5-6,TGTGCCAGCAGCTTGGGTGGACCCTCGGGTCAGCCCCAGCATTTT,CASSLGGPSGQPQHF
TRBJ1-2,.,few,TRBV28,TGTGCCAGCAGTCCCCCCGGGACCGCGGGCGGCTACACCTTC,CASSPPGTAGGYTF
TRBJ2-5,.,.,TRBV28,TGTGCCAGCCGGGGCCGGGAGACCCAGTACTTC,CASRGRETQYF
TRBJ2-1,TRBD1,.,TRBV10-3,TGTGCCACTCTAACAGGGGGCAATGAGCAGTTCTTC,CATLTGGNEQFF
TRBJ1-1,.,.,TRBV4-1,TGCGCCAGCAGCCAAGTTGGTCAGAACACTGAAGCTTTCTTT,CASSQVGQNTEAFF
TRBJ2-3,.,.,TRBV14,TGTGCCAGCAGCCAGGAGAAGACGCAGTATTTT,CASSQEKTQYF
TRBJ2-3,.,.,TRBV19,TGTGCCAGTAGTAAGAGGAGTATGGGCACAGATACGCAGTATTTT,CASSKRSMGTDTQYF
TRBJ1-2,.,.,TRBV30,TGTGCCTGGAGTGGGGAGGAGAGCTACACCTTC,CAWSGEESYTF
TRBJ1-2,TRBD1,.,TRBV7-8,TGTGCCAGCAGCTTAGGGGGCGACAGGGGGTATGGCTACACCTTC,CASSLGGDRGYGYTF
TRBJ2-1,.,.,TRBV5-6,TGTGCCAGCAGCTTGGTGGGGGTGGCGTTCTTC,CASSLVGVAFF
TRBJ1-3,TRBD1,.,TRBV5-1,TGCGCCAGCAGCCCACAAACAGGGGGCGGCTCTGGAAACACCATATATTTT,CASSPQTGGGSGNTIYF
TRBJ2-7,.,.,TRBV28,TGTGCCAGCAGGCCTGACACCTACGAGCAGTACTTC,CASRPDTYEQYF
TRBJ1-2,.,.,TRBV5-6,TGTGCCAGCAGCTACGGGGGCAATGGCTACACCTTC,CASSYGGNGYTF
TRBJ2-1,.,few,TRBV11-3,TGTGCCAGCAGCGGGGGGACCGTTGGGGGAATTGATGAGCAGTTCTTC,CASSGGTVGGIDEQFF
TRBJ2-7,TRBD1,.,TRBV27,TGTGCCAGCAGTCCCGAAGGGGGACAGCCAAGACCCTACGAGCAGTACTTC,CASSPEGGQPRPYEQYF
TRBJ2-1,TRBD1,.,TRBV6-5,TGTGCCAGCAGTCGAACCGGGACAGGAATCAATGAGCAGTTCTTC,CASSRTGTGINEQFF
TRBJ2-1,.,few,TRBV9,TGTGCCAGCAGCGTAGACGGGGCCAACAATGAGCAGTTCTTC,CASSVDGANNEQFF
TRBJ2-6,.,.,TRBV7-2,TGTGCCAGCAGCTTACCTCTCTCTGGGGCCAACGTCCTGACTTTC,CASSLPLSGANVLTF
TRBJ2-5,.,.,TRBV2,TGTGCCAGCAGTGAAGTATCGAGACTAGGAGGGACCCAGTACTTC,CASSEVSRLGGTQYF
TRBJ2-5,.,.,TRBV6-6,TGTGCCAGCTCTAGCAGGGAGACCCAGTACTTC,CASSSRETQYF
TRBJ1-4,.,few,TRBV18,TGTGCCAGCTCACCATCAGGGGCAGGTGAAAAACTGTTTTTT,CASSPSGAGEKLFF
TRBJ2-7,.,.,TRBV12-3/TRBV12-4,TGTGCCAGCAAAGGACAGCCCTACGAGCAGTACTTC,CASKGQPYEQYF
TRBJ2-1,.,.,TRBV20-1,TGCAGTGCTTTTACTCTCAATGAGCAGTTCTTC,CSAFTLNEQFF
TRBJ1-1,.,.,TRBV6-1,TGTGCCAGCAGTGAGGTCCCTCTTCCATTGGGTTTCTTT,CASSEVPLPLGFF
TRBJ2-5,.,.,TRBV14,TGTGCCAGCAGCCAAGACGAGACCCAGTACTTC,CASSQDETQYF
TRBJ1-4,.,.,TRBV25-1,TGTGCCAGCAGTGCTCGGAGGGAAAAACTGTTTTTT,CASSARREKLFF
TRBJ2-5,TRBD2,.,TRBV6-5,TGTGCCAGTTCCGGGACTAGCGGAATAGAGACCCAGTACTTC,CASSGTSGIETQYF
TRBJ1-1,.,.,TRBV14,TGTGCCAGCAGCCAAGTCGGGGCGATAACTGAAGCTTTCTTT,CASSQVGAITEAFF
TRBJ2-7,TRBD2,.,TRBV2,TGTGCCAGCAGATTCGGGGGGGGTGCGTACGAGCAGTACTTC,CASRFGGGAYEQYF
TRBJ2-1,.,.,TRBV5-6,TGTGCCAGCAGCTTGGGCGGCACAGATGAGCAGTTCTTC,CASSLGGTDEQFF
TRBJ1-2,TRBD1,.,TRBV28,TGTGCCAGCAGTACCAGGGGGGCATGGGGCTACACCTTC,CASSTRGAWGYTF
TRBJ2-6,.,.,TRBV29-1,TGCAGCGCAAGAAGACAGGAGCCCTCTGGGGCCAACGTCCTGACTTTC,CSARRQEPSGANVLTF
TRBJ1-1,.,.,TRBV7-2,TGTGCCAGCAGCCTAATCGGAGGCACTGAAGCTTTCTTT,CASSLIGGTEAFF
TRBJ2-1,TRBD1,.,TRBV9,TGTGCCAGCGACAGGGGCTTCAATGAGCAGTTCTTC,CASDRGFNEQFF
TRBJ2-1,TRBD1,.,TRBV7-2,TGTGCCAGCAGCCCCGACAGGGTTTCATACAATGAGCAGTTCTTC,CASSPDRVSYNEQFF
TRBJ1-6,.,few,TRBV7-2,TGTGCCAGCAGCTCTACGGGAGCCTATAATTCACCCCTCCACTTT,CASSSTGAYNSPLHF
TRBJ1-4,.,.,TRBV27,TGTGCCAGCAGTCCCCATAGTGGGGAAAAACTGTTTTTT,CASSPHSGEKLFF
TRBJ1-4,.,.,TRBV15,TGTGCCACCAGGACCACAGGGAGGGGCGAAAAACTGTTTTTT,CATRTTGRGEKLFF
TRBJ1-2,.,.,TRBV4-3,TGCGCCAGCAGCCCCGGAGGGAGTCCAGCCTATGGCTACACCTTC,CASSPGGSPAYGYTF
TRBJ2-2,.,.,TRBV28,TGTGCCAGCACCCTCAGGCCCACCGGGGAGCTGTTTTTT,CASTLRPTGELFF
TRBJ1-4,.,.,TRBV6-1,TGTGCCAGCAGTGAATTGGTCCTACTGGCTGAAAAACTGTTTTTT,CASSELVLLAEKLFF
TRBJ2-3,.,once,TRBV28,TGTGCCAGCAGTTTCCCGGGTTCTAAAGTGATAGATACGCAGTATTTT,CASSFPGSKVIDTQYF
TRBJ1-1,.,.,TRBV29-1,TGCAGCGTATCACAGCTGGTCAACACTGAAGCTTTCTTT,CSVSQLVNTEAFF
TRBJ2-7,TRBD1,.,TRBV6-1,TGTGCCAGCAGTGGAACTCTCAGGGGGCCTCGACCCTACGAGCAGTACTTC,CASSGTLRGPRPYEQYF
TRBJ2-1,.,.,TRBV7-9,TGTGCCAGCAGCTTAGCATTAGCGGACCTTTCATACAATGAGCAGTTCTTC,CASSLALADLSYNEQFF
TRBJ1-2,TRBD1,once,TRBV28,TGTGCCAGCAGTTTAGGGGGGACAGGGGGAGGCCATGGCTACACCTTC,CASSLGGTGGGHGYTF
TRBJ2-7,.,.,TRBV9,TGTGCCAGCAGCGTAGATGGTTCAGTCTCCTACGAGCAGTACTTC,CASSVDGSVSYEQYF
TRBJ1-1,.,.,TRBV30,TGTGCCTGGAGGCCTCCCCCCAGGTCGGGAACCATGAACACTGAAGCTTTCTTT,CAWRPPPRSGTMNTEAFF
TRBJ1-2,TRBD1,.,TRBV4-3,TGCGCCAGCAGCCAAGAGACAGGGGGCTCGGGCGGCTACACCTTC,CASSQETGGSGGYTF
TRBJ2-5,TRBD1,.,TRBV7-2,TGTGCCAGCAGCGCTGAGGGGGCTGAGGAGACCCAGTACTTC,CASSAEGAEETQYF